This TCR beta chain was obtained from a study of shared clonotypes between healthy human individuals. Points on this clone: Antigen: not known.

This CDR3 is 12 amino acids long. Trimming shortened V by 3 bases and J by 6 bases, and 10 bases separated the two germline ends. Measured with immunoSEQ multiplex PCR; TCRdb has only the in-frame clones, and not every one. The table has some 1,100,000 clones, approximately 80% seen once. Study results and limitations: Among a handful of donors, roughly 5% of naive CD4 clonotypes were found in common. Clonotypes shared by all four sorted-subset donors had higher generation probabilities than non-shared clonotypes.

What was sequenced was memory CD4+ T cells from PBMCs. The sample's subset: CD45RA-negative fraction. This TCR was sampled from a young man in good health. Some clones in this sample may be carry-over from other donors' samples. The genes are TRBV5-3 and TRBJ2-7; D unresolved. TRBV5-3 is annotated as an ORF whose role is uncertain. The CDR3 is CARSYGWGEQYF. The CDR3 DNA reads as TGTGCCAGAAGCTATGGGTGGGGCGAGCAGTACTTC.